The 27 T cell receptor beta chains below were found in one sample sequenced in a study of TIL therapy for anti-PD-1-resistant metastatic lung cancer. The libraries were made with immunoSEQ v3. Clones were sequenced by immunoSEQ multiplex PCR, and TCRdb holds only the in-frame ones, with some missing. This table has 57,000 or so clones, around 90% appearing once. Time point noted: pre-treatment sample, taken before nivolumab and TIL therapy. The sample was blood, taken at baseline. These TCRs come from a person aged 25 to 80 with non-small cell lung cancer.

The chain employs TRBV30 and TRBJ1-1; D unresolved. CDR3 length: 13 amino acids. Germline loops: CDR1 GTSNPN, CDR2 SVGIG (reference sequence). V was trimmed by 2 bases and J by 1 base, leaving 8 bases between them. The CDR3 is CAWSRQANTEAFF. DNA of the CDR3: TGTGCCTGGAGTAGGCAGGCGAACACTGAAGCTTTCTTT.

In this sample, this clone turned up once. The chain combines TRBV19 with TRBJ2-5, with TRBD2 matching 11 bases. Germline CDR1 reads LNHDA; CDR2 reads SQIVND (reference sequence). V trimming: 10 bases; J trimming: 5 bases; junction bases outside the gene matches: 18. The CDR3 contains 17 residues. The CDR3 spells CANTPTSGGNTVETQYF. The CDR3 DNA sequence: TGTGCCAATACCCCCACTAGCGGGGGAAATACTGTGGAGACCCAGTACTTC.

This chain joins TRBV4-1 and TRBJ1-4; maybe TRBD1 (5 bases). The CDR3 runs 16 residues. Germline values: CDR1 MGHRA, CDR2 YSYEKL. V was clipped by 2 bases and J by 5 bases, with 15 bases between them. CDR3 in amino acids: CASSQSPAGRNEKLFF. The DNA of the CDR3 is TGCGCCAGCAGCCAATCCCCGGCGGGGCGAAATGAAAAACTGTTTTTT.

The rearrangement joins TRBV7-3 to TRBJ2-3; 11 positions match TRBD2. This CDR3 has 17 residues. The V gene's germline CDR1 is SGHTA and CDR2 FQGTGA. With V trimmed by 2 bases and J by 2 bases, 6 bases remained unmatched. CDR3 nucleotide sequence: TGTGCCAGCAGCTTACTAGCGGGGGGATTCTCCACAGATACGCAGTATTTT. It codes for CASSLLAGGFSTDTQYF.

The chain employs TRBV21-1 and TRBJ1-6. TRBV21-1 is deemed a pseudogene. This CDR3 comprises 14 residues. This chain's CDR3 is CASSKEERNSPLHF. The CDR3 nucleotides are TGTGCCAGCAGCAAAGAGGAGCGTAATTCACCCCTCCACTTT.

CDR3 loop: CASSVVGTWGQGAGGYTF. The CDR3 DNA reads TGTGCCAGCAGCGTAGTAGGGACCTGGGGACAGGGGGCGGGCGGCTACACCTTC. The chain has TRBV9 and TRBJ1-2; TRBD1 matches at 12 bases. V gave up 0 bases and J gave up 8 bases; unmatched junction bases: 14. The germline V gene encodes CDR1 SGDLS and CDR2 YYNGEE. The CDR3 has 18 residues.

The chain employs TRBV5-6 and TRBJ2-1; TRBD2 matches 9 bases. Germline values: CDR1 SGHDT, CDR2 YYEEEE. The trim removed 2 bases at V and 0 bases at J, leaving 9 bases unmatched. The CDR3 runs 18 residues. The DNA of the CDR3 is TGTGCCAGCAGCTTACCTAGCGGGGATACCTTCTCCTACAATGAGCAGTTCTTC. It specifies CASSLPSGDTFSYNEQFF.

The chain links TRBV29-1 to TRBJ1-1, with D maybe TRBD1 (6 bases). Germline CDR1 SQVTM, CDR2 ANQGSEA. Trimming pared 4 bases from V and 7 bases from J, leaving 10 bases between. This CDR3 has 11 residues. The CDR3 is CSVAGAYEAFF. Here the CDR3 DNA reads TGCAGCGTTGCAGGGGCCTATGAAGCTTTCTTT.

The rearrangement links TRBV6-5 to TRBJ1-2, with D possibly being TRBD1 (5 bases). Germline lookup yields CDR1 MNHEY and CDR2 SVGAGI. The CDR3 is 14 amino acids. The ends were cut back, 8 bases at V and 4 bases at J, with 17 bases in the middle. The CDR3 DNA follows: TGTGCCAGCTTTGGCAGGGTAGGAGGCTATGGCTACACCTTC. As protein: CASFGRVGGYGYTF.

The chain has TRBV9 and TRBJ2-2; 15 bases line up with TRBD2. CDR1 is SGDLS, CDR2 YYNGEE, per germline. V lost 2 bases, J lost 7 bases, and 9 bases stayed unmatched. The CDR3 contains 18 residues. The CDR3 loop is CASSVGLAGGPGLGELFF. As DNA, the CDR3 is TGTGCCAGCAGCGTCGGACTAGCGGGAGGGCCGGGCCTCGGGGAGCTGTTTTTT.

The chain joins TRBV6-5 to TRBJ2-3; no reliable D call. V gave up 6 bases and J gave up 2 bases, with 15 bases separating them. CDR3 length equals 15 residues. CDR1 is MNHEY, CDR2 SVGAGI, per germline. This CDR3 reads CASSTSFGSTDTQYF. CDR3 nucleotides: TGTGCCAGCAGCACCTCCTTCGGCTCCACAGATACGCAGTATTTT.

The rearrangement uses TRBV27 and TRBJ2-1, with D tentatively TRBD1 (6 bases). The CDR3 has 15 residues. V was shortened by 2 bases and J by 8 bases, with 16 bases between the two germline ends. Germline V CDR1 and CDR2: MNHEY, SMNVEV (reference sequence). The CDR3 sequence: CASSLLGRGNDEQFF. Written as DNA, the CDR3 is TGTGCCAGCAGTTTACTCGGCAGGGGAAACGATGAGCAGTTCTTC.

J is TRBJ2-7 and V is TRBV3-1 (or the pseudogene TRBV3-2); D uncertain. This CDR3 has 12 amino acids. Per germline, CDR1 LGHDT and CDR2 YNNKEL (reference sequence). V was trimmed by 1 base and J by 6 bases, leaving 7 bases between them. DNA of the CDR3: TGTGCCAGCAGCCAAGGCAGTGGCGAGCAGTACTTC. As protein: CASSQGSGEQYF.

The genes are TRBV10-2 and TRBJ2-1, with TRBD2 matching 10 bases. Germline lookup yields CDR1 WSHSY and CDR2 SAAADI. Germline trimming cut 6 bases from V and 7 bases from J; bases unmatched to any gene: 6. This CDR3 has 14 residues. The CDR3 sequence: CASSTSGILNEQFF. In DNA, the CDR3 is TGCGCCAGCAGCACTAGCGGGATCTTAAATGAGCAGTTCTTC.

The chain employs TRBV6-5 and TRBJ1-5; the D gene is possibly TRBD1 (6 bases). CDR3 length: 14 residues. Germline CDR1 is MNHEY and CDR2 is SVGAGI. Trimming left V 11 bases short and J 2 bases short, with 16 bases between. In DNA form, the CDR3 reads TGTGCCGCTGGGGGGGGGCAGGGCAATCAGCCCCAGCATTTT. The encoded protein is CAAGGGQGNQPQHF.

This clone showed up just a few times. The chain employs TRBV5-1 and TRBJ2-7; 8 positions agree with TRBD1. Unmatched junction bases numbered 7, after V lost 0 bases and J lost 5 bases. The CDR3 totals 15 residues. Germline values: CDR1 SGHRS, CDR2 YFSETQ. CDR3 nucleotides: TGCGCCAGCAGCTTGGCCTTGTCAGGGGGCGACGAGCAGTACTTC. Translating gives CASSLALSGGDEQYF.

This clone was seen a few times. The V gene is TRBV6-6, the J gene TRBJ1-1; D is unclear. Trimming took off 6 bases at V and 5 bases at J, with 19 bases between the two ends. CDR1 and CDR2 from the germline V gene are MNHNY and SVGAGI (reference sequence). CDR3 length: 15 residues. The CDR3 sequence is CASSPPGLEGTEAFF. CDR3 DNA: TGTGCCAGCAGCCCCCCGGGCCTGGAGGGAACTGAAGCTTTCTTT.

CDR3 loop: CASSNAPMTPPGQGKLGYTF. The DNA for the CDR3 is TGTGCCAGCAGCAACGCCCCAATGACCCCCCCGGGACAGGGCAAGTTAGGCTACACCTTC. The chain carries TRBV21-1 and TRBJ1-2; the table's TRBD1 call for D was not verified on the DNA. TRBV21-1 represents a pseudogene. The CDR3 totals 20 residues.

This chain links TRBV3-1 (or the pseudogene TRBV3-2) with TRBJ2-1, with TRBD2 matching 9 bases. V was clipped by 1 base and J by 10 bases; unmatched bases: 5. Germline V gene lookup returns CDR1 LGHDT and CDR2 YNNKEL (reference sequence). CDR3 length: 14 residues. The CDR3 coding sequence is TGTGCCAGCAGCCAAGTGATTAGCGGGGGAGAGCAGTTCTTC. This codes for CASSQVISGGEQFF.

V gene TRBV6-2 or TRBV6-3 combines with J gene TRBJ2-3; 7 bases are shared with TRBD1. The V and J ends lost 2 bases and 0 bases, in that order; junction bases with no gene match: 20. This CDR3 has 21 residues. CDR1 is MNHEY and CDR2 is SVGEGT in the germline V gene. CDR3 nucleotide sequence: TGTGCCAGCAGTTACCAGACAGGGAAACGATTACGACCTCCTAGCACAGATACGCAGTATTTT. This encodes CASSYQTGKRLRPPSTDTQYF.

CDR3 residues: CASSPHPGQGINSPLHF. DNA of the CDR3: TGTGCCAGCAGTCCCCATCCGGGACAGGGGATCAATTCACCCCTCCACTTT. The J gene is TRBJ1-6, the V gene TRBV28, with 10 bases lining up with TRBD1. This CDR3 region has 17 residues. Germline CDR1 is MDHEN and CDR2 is SYDVKM. The junction had 11 bases not matched to a gene; V was cut back by 5 bases and J by 7 bases.

V usage is TRBV27 and J usage is TRBJ1-4, with 9 bases aligning to TRBD1. V was pared by 6 bases and J by 5 bases, with 4 bases of the junction left unmatched. The germline CDR1 and CDR2 sequences are MNHEY and SMNVEV (reference sequence). The CDR3 is 14 residues long. CDR3 sequence reads: CASSPGTGNEKLFF. The CDR3 DNA reads TGTGCCAGCAGCCCAGGGACAGGGAATGAAAAACTGTTTTTT.

The chain is built from TRBV27 and TRBJ1-5, with D perhaps TRBD1 (5 bases). The CDR3 loop spans 14 amino acids. CDR1 and CDR2 (germline): MNHEY, SMNVEV (reference sequence). Trimming left V 6 bases short and J 4 bases short, with 13 bases between. The CDR3 coding sequence is TGTGCCAGCAGCGTCCAGGGTGGGAATCAGCCCCAGCATTTT. Amino acids: CASSVQGGNQPQHF.

This chain joins TRBV6-7 and TRBJ2-2; TRBD2 agrees at 12 bases. TRBV6-7 is an open reading frame whose function is uncertain. V shed 5 bases and J 5 bases; nucleotides not matched to a gene: 9. The CDR3 totals 17 residues. The CDR3 DNA reads as TGTGCCAGCAGTCGGACTAGCGGGGAGAAAGGGACCGGGGAGCTGTTTTTT. Its protein is CASSRTSGEKGTGELFF.

The chain combines TRBV4-2 with TRBJ2-1; D not certain. V gave up 3 bases and J gave up 7 bases, with 7 bases separating them. In germline, CDR1 is LGHNA, CDR2 YNFKEQ. This CDR3 is 12 amino acids long. Here the CDR3 DNA reads TGTGCCAGCAGCCAGGATCATAATGAGCAGTTCTTC. Amino acid sequence: CASSQDHNEQFF.

The J gene is TRBJ2-7, the V gene TRBV7-9, with D perhaps given as TRBD1 or TRBD2 (5 bases each). In germline, CDR1 is SEHNR, CDR2 FQNEAQ (reference sequence). The CDR3 totals 14 residues. V lost 6 bases to trimming and J lost 3 bases, with 15 bases between them. The CDR3: CASSPLGRIYEQYF. The CDR3 nucleotides are TGTGCCAGCAGTCCTTTGGGACGGATCTACGAGCAGTACTTC.

This chain joins TRBV4-2 and TRBJ2-1, with D possibly matching TRBD2 (5 bases). The CDR3 is 13 residues long. With 4 bases removed from V and 13 bases from J, the gap between germline ends came to 17 bases. From germline, CDR1 is LGHNA and CDR2 YNFKEQ. The CDR3 loop is CASSPRGAGGQFF. For the CDR3, the DNA is TGTGCCAGCAGCCCCCGCGGCGCGGGTGGACAGTTCTTC.